The clone carrying this TCR beta chain was picked up a small number of times. What it recognizes is unknown. Some clones are missing from TCRdb's copy, which holds only in-frame ones; the method was immunoSEQ multiplex PCR. The sample yields a few thousand clones, about 20% seen once. Treatment meaning: randomized to nivolumab then ipilimumab (arm A) or the reverse (arm B). This sample was taken from a study of sequential checkpoint blockade in melanoma. Study-level points and caveats: Tumor T-cell fraction and clonality correlated with PD-L1 and CD8+ counts.

This material consisted of tumor tissue (inferred from file names), taken from a patient given nivolumab and ipilimumab in sequence. This clonotype originated in a human donor with melanoma.

The CDR3 is CASSLEGTNYNEQFF. The CDR3 nucleotides are TGTGCCAGCAGCTTAGAGGGGACAAATTACAATGAGCAGTTCTTC. J is TRBJ2-1 and V is TRBV11-3, with D tentatively TRBD1 (6 bases). CDR3 length equals 15 residues. Germline V gene lookup returns CDR1 SGHNT and CDR2 YENEEA. The V and J ends lost 0 bases and 4 bases respectively, with 10 bases between them.